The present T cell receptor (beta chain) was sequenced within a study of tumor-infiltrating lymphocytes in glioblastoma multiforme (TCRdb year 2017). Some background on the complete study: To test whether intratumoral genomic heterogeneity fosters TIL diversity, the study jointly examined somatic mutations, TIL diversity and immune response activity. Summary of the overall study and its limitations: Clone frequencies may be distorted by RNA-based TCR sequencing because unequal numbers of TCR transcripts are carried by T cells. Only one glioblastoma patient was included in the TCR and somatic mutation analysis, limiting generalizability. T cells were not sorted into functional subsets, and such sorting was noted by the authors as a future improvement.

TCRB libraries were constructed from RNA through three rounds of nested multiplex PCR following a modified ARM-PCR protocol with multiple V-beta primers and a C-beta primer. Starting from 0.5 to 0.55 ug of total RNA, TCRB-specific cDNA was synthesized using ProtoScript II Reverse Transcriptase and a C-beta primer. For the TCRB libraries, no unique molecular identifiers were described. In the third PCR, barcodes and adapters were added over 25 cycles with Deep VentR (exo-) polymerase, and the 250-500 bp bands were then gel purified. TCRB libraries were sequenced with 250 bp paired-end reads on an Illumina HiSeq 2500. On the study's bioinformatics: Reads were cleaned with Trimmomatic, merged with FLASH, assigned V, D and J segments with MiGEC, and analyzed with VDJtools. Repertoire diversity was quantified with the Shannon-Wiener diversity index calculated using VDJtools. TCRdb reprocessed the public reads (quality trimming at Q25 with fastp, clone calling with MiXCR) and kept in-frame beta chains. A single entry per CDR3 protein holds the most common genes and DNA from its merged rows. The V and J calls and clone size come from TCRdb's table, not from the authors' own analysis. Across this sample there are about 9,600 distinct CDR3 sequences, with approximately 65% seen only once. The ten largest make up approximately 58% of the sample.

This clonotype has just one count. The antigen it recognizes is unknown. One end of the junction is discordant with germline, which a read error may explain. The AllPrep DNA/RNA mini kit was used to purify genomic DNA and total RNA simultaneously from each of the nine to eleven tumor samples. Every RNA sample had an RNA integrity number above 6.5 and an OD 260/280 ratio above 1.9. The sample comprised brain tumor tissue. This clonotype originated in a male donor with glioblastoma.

The nucleotides read TGTGCCGGCAGCCAAGTCGAGAGCGGGAGGTACGAGCAGGACTTC. It codes for CAGSQVESGRYEQDF. The rearrangement combines TRBV4-2 with TRBJ2-7, with 9 middle bases fitting TRBD2. The CDR3 sequence holds 15 residues, the cysteine and phenylalanine included. The sequence is cut down to CDR3 DNA, 45 bases in frame from base 1. From a lookup of the germline V gene, CDR1 and CDR2 are LGHNA and YNFKEQ.